The rows below give T cell receptor beta chains drawn from one sample of a study of blood T cell repertoires in COVID-19. Sequencing was performed with immunoSEQ multiplex PCR; in TCRdb, only in-frame clones are kept and a portion is missing. The sample consists of approximately 100,000 clones, roughly 72% of them appearing once. Input material: peripheral blood. These receptors all come from a man aged 80 or over with acute or convalescent COVID-19. The conserved cysteine and the conserved F or W are not part of the CDR3 here. D genes are given only for firm matches.

len,j_gene,d_gene,v_gene,CDR3aa
11,TRBJ1-1,.,TRBV19,ASISTGNTEAF
13,TRBJ2-7,.,TRBV4-3,ASSQDRGSIYEQY
12,TRBJ1-1,.,TRBV10-3,AIRPDSYNTEAF
11,TRBJ2-5,TRBD1,TRBV12-3/TRBV12-4,ASRDRALETQY
11,TRBJ2-7,.,TRBV2,ASRGRGNYEQY
14,TRBJ1-6,.,TRBV2,ASSRDILILNSPLH
12,TRBJ2-3,TRBD2,TRBV11-3,ASSSGTNTDTQY
13,TRBJ1-6,.,TRBV5-8,ASSLLVSYNSPLH
14,TRBJ1-1,.,TRBV7-8,ASSSHPGSVITEAF
13,TRBJ2-7,.,TRBV7-2,ASSLDGGSMYEQY
14,TRBJ2-7,.,TRBV2,ASSERTARRTYEQY